A single sample gave rise to the 31 T cell receptor beta chains below, sequenced in a study of early T cells in non-severe SARS-CoV-2 infection. TCRdb processed the 5' RACE reads anew with MiXCR; each CDR3 protein has one entry. The top ten clones hold approximately 1.1% of a sample with approximately 73,000 distinct CDR3 sequences, 10% to 15% of them seen once. Sequencing was done on a sample of whole blood. The receptors stem from an adult who was a healthcare worker with PCR-confirmed SARS-CoV-2 infection or an uninfected control (not recorded which).

This clonotype was recorded a few times. The rearrangement uses TRBV7-2 and TRBJ2-7, with 9 bases aligning to TRBD2. Germline lookup yields CDR1 SGHTA and CDR2 FQGNSA. J gave up 7 bases and V 4 bases, and 8 bases lay outside the gene matches. This CDR3 contains 14 residues. The CDR3 region has the DNA TGTGCCAGCAGCTCGGCGGGGGGGAGAGGTGAGCAGTACTTC. It yields the protein CASSSAGGRGEQYF.

This clonotype occurred many times. This chain links TRBV19 with TRBJ2-1; 7 nucleotides match TRBD2. With V trimmed by 6 bases and J by 0 bases, 11 bases remained unmatched. From germline, CDR1 is LNHDA and CDR2 SQIVND (reference sequence). This CDR3 has 17 amino acids. The CDR3 nucleotides read TGTGCCAGTAGCGGTATTTGGCGGGAGAGCTCCTACAATGAGCAGTTCTTC. It translates to CASSGIWRESSYNEQFF.

This clonotype was picked up a small number of times. CDR3 bases: TGTGCCAGTAGTATAGCGGAGCACTCCGGGGAACTGTTTTTT. Translated, it gives CASSIAEHSGELFF. The V call is TRBV19, the J call TRBJ1-4; no definite D call. CDR1 and CDR2 from the germline V gene are LNHDA and SQIVND (reference sequence). With 1 base removed from V and 12 bases from J, the gap between germline ends came to 15 bases. This CDR3 region has 14 residues. Complete variable domain (other parts from reference TRBV19 and TRBJ1-4): DGGITQSPKYLFRKEGQNVTLSCEQNLNHDAMYWYRQDPGQGLRLIYYSQIVNDFQKGDIAEGYSVSREKKESFPLTVTSAQKNPTAFYLCASSIAEHSGELFFGSGTQLSVL.

This clonotype was seen ten or more times. The chain recombines TRBV3-1 with TRBJ2-5; a possible D gene is TRBD2 (6 bases). Germline V gives CDR1 LGHDT, CDR2 YNNKEL (reference sequence). Trimming cost V 3 bases and J 4 bases, with 15 bases left between them. The CDR3 is 15 amino acids. The CDR3: CASSQEGSEGETQYF. CDR3 DNA sequence: TGTGCCAGCAGCCAGGAGGGGTCGGAAGGAGAGACCCAGTACTTC.

This clonotype was counted at least ten times. The rearrangement uses TRBV6-2 or TRBV6-3 and TRBJ2-7, with 10 bases lining up with TRBD2. V dropped 6 bases and J dropped 3; count of bases not matched to a gene: 5. Germline CDR1 is MNHEY and CDR2 is SVGEGT. The CDR3 extends over 14 amino acids. CDR3 amino acids: CASRQAGGNYEQYF. In DNA form, the CDR3 reads TGTGCCAGCAGGCAAGCGGGAGGGAACTACGAGCAGTACTTC.

J is TRBJ1-1 and V is TRBV6-4, with D maybe TRBD1 (5 bases). Germline-derived CDR1 and CDR2 are MRHNA and SNTAGT. This CDR3 is built from 14 residues. Trimming pared 0 bases from V and 14 bases from J, leaving 19 bases between. CDR3 loop: CASSDSSRGPELFF. CDR3 sequence (DNA): TGTGCCAGCAGTGACTCGTCCCGGGGCCCGGAGTTGTTCTTT.

The chain recombines TRBV4-3 with TRBJ2-2; the match to TRBD2 covers 8 bases. The germline V gene encodes CDR1 LGHNA and CDR2 YSLEER. The junction had 11 bases not matched to a gene; V was cut back by 4 bases and J by 7 bases. CDR3 length equals 16 residues. Here the CDR3 DNA reads TGCGCCAGCAGCCTTCAGGCAGCGGGAGACGGCGGGGAGCTGTTTTTT. This translates into CASSLQAAGDGGELFF.

This clonotype was found a few times. The genes are TRBV2 and TRBJ2-7; either TRBD1 or TRBD2 may supply D (5 bases each). Trimming took off 3 bases at V and 5 bases at J, with 11 bases between the two ends. This CDR3 comprises 13 residues. Per the germline V gene, CDR1 is SNHLY and CDR2 is FYNNEI. The DNA of the CDR3 is TGTGCCAGCAGTGATATATGGGGGAACGAGCAGTACTTC. As protein: CASSDIWGNEQYF.

This clonotype was picked up many times. The V and J genes are TRBV6-6 and TRBJ1-3, with D perhaps matching TRBD1 (5 bases). Germline V CDR1 and CDR2: MNHNY, SVGAGI (reference sequence). The V end was cut by 7 bases, the J end by 2 bases, with 18 bases between. This CDR3 spans 16 amino acids. DNA for the CDR3: TGTGCCAGCATTCACGGGGCAGATCTGGCTGGAAACACCATATATTTT. Encoded protein: CASIHGADLAGNTIYF.

The chain employs TRBV11-2 and TRBJ2-1; 9 bases are shared with TRBD2. Trimming removed 4 bases from V and 9 bases from J; junction bases left unmatched: 13. Germline loops: CDR1 SGHAT, CDR2 FQNNGV. The CDR3 spans 16 residues. The CDR3 DNA is TGTGCCAGCAGCTCACCCGGCGGGAGGGCCGTCGGTGAGCAGTTCTTC. It translates to CASSSPGGRAVGEQFF.

This clonotype was seen repeatedly, ten times or more. J is TRBJ1-5 and V is TRBV6-5; D is uncertain. This CDR3 comprises 13 residues. The V and J ends lost 2 bases and 5 bases respectively, with 7 bases between them. Germline lookup yields CDR1 MNHEY and CDR2 SVGAGI. The CDR3 coding sequence is TGTGCCAGCAGTTACACCAGAGATCAGCCCCAGCATTTT. Amino acid sequence: CASSYTRDQPQHF.

This clonotype showed up just a few times. J is TRBJ1-1 and V is TRBV11-2, with TRBD1 matching 10 bases. After removal of 4 bases from V and 5 bases from J, the junction contained 7 bases not matched to a gene. CDR1 is SGHAT and CDR2 is FQNNGV in the germline V gene. The CDR3 covers 15 residues. The CDR3: CASSWEDRGHTEAFF. The DNA of the CDR3 is TGTGCCAGCAGCTGGGAAGACAGGGGGCATACTGAAGCTTTCTTT.

This clonotype was found a few times. The V call is TRBV4-3, the J call TRBJ2-5; D might be TRBD1 (6 bases). Germline CDR1 and CDR2: LGHNA and YSLEER. Trimming shortened V by 1 base and J by 5 bases, and 14 bases separated the two germline ends. This CDR3 has 15 residues. DNA of the CDR3: TGCGCCAGCAGCCAAGCCTGGCAGGGGTCGGAGACCCAGTACTTC. Translated: CASSQAWQGSETQYF.

The chain has TRBV5-1 and TRBJ2-7; tentatively, D is TRBD2 (6 bases). Germline V gives CDR1 SGHRS, CDR2 YFSETQ. The CDR3 is 14 residues long. V lost 1 base and J 5 bases, leaving 13 bases between the germline ends. CDR3 region: CASSLRQEGHEQYF. The CDR3 DNA sequence: TGCGCCAGCAGCTTGAGGCAGGAGGGCCACGAGCAGTACTTC.

This clonotype has ten or more counts. This sequence joins TRBV27 and TRBJ2-5; D not certain. With 6 bases removed from V and 0 bases from J, the gap between germline ends came to 8 bases. Per germline, CDR1 MNHEY and CDR2 SMNVEV (reference sequence). This CDR3 is built from 13 residues. CDR3 residues: CASSQSYQETQYF. The DNA for the CDR3 is TGTGCCAGCAGCCAGTCGTACCAAGAGACCCAGTACTTC.

This clonotype has ten or more counts. V gene TRBV15 combines with J gene TRBJ2-7; 9 positions agree with TRBD1. The CDR3 covers 13 residues. The junction had 4 bases not matched to a gene; V was cut back by 5 bases and J by 5 bases. Germline CDR1 LNHNV, CDR2 YYDKDF (reference sequence). This CDR3 reads CATSGTGSHEQYF. For the CDR3, the DNA is TGTGCCACCAGCGGGACAGGGTCCCACGAGCAGTACTTC.

This clonotype was detected ten times or more. V is TRBV27 and J is TRBJ1-5; no clear D. The CDR3 contains 15 residues. Germline CDR1 MNHEY, CDR2 SMNVEV (reference sequence). V was shortened by 2 bases and J by 0 bases, with 8 bases between the two germline ends. The CDR3 DNA reads as TGTGCCAGCAGTTTAGGACCATATAGCAATCAGCCCCAGCATTTT. As protein: CASSLGPYSNQPQHF.

This clonotype was detected a few times. This chain links TRBV7-2 with TRBJ2-7; perhaps TRBD2 as D (6 bases). Germline CDR1 SGHTA, CDR2 FQGNSA. This CDR3 has 15 residues. V shed 0 bases and J shed 9 bases, with 18 bases lying between them. CDR3 in amino acids: CASSLAGRQGGGQYF. In DNA form, the CDR3 reads TGTGCCAGCAGCTTAGCGGGCCGGCAGGGAGGTGGGCAGTACTTC.

The chain links TRBV6-6 to TRBJ2-7; D is unresolved. CDR3 length equals 13 residues. Trimming stripped 5 bases from V and 2 bases from J, with 10 bases between. The germline gives CDR1 MNHNY, CDR2 SVGAGI (reference sequence). The CDR3 region has the DNA TGTGCCAGCAGTCGCCTTATTCCCTACGAGCAGTACTTC. Its translation is CASSRLIPYEQYF.

This chain uses TRBV6-5 with TRBJ2-7; D is unresolved. Germline V lookup: CDR1 MNHEY, CDR2 SVGAGI. V lost 5 bases and J 3 bases, leaving 11 bases between the germline ends. There are 13 residues in the CDR3. The DNA for the CDR3 is TGTGCCAGCAGTCGGAGAGCAAACTACGAGCAGTACTTC. It encodes CASSRRANYEQYF.

V and J are TRBV10-3 and TRBJ2-1; D unclear. V was pared by 11 bases and J by 4 bases, with 9 bases between. The length of the CDR3 is 11 residues. Germline CDR1 and CDR2: ENHRY and SYGVKD. The CDR3, as DNA: TGTGCCTTCGCCCGGTACAATGAGCAGTTCTTC. Translating gives CAFARYNEQFF.

The table lists this clonotype with a few counts. This chain connects TRBV29-1 to TRBJ2-7; D not resolved. Looked up from germline, CDR1 is SQVTM and CDR2 is ANQGSEA. V shed 7 bases and J shed 2 bases, with 18 bases lying between them. The CDR3 length is 14 residues. The CDR3 spells CSAMKAGLPYEQYF. CDR3 nucleotide sequence: TGCAGCGCCATGAAGGCCGGCCTCCCCTACGAGCAGTACTTC.

This clonotype was seen a few times. In DNA, the CDR3 is TGTGCCAGCAGCTTACATCGTGGCGGACCCTACGAGCAGTACTTC. Protein product: CASSLHRGGPYEQYF. The chain uses TRBV7-2 and TRBJ2-7, with D uncertain. The CDR3 has 15 residues. Germline CDR1 and CDR2: SGHTA and FQGNSA. The V end was cut by 2 bases, the J end by 2 bases, with 13 bases between.

The gene calls are TRBV5-1 and TRBJ1-4; D ambiguous. This CDR3 spans 14 amino acids. V lost 4 bases, J lost 8 bases, and 15 bases lay in between. Per the germline V gene, CDR1 is SGHRS and CDR2 is YFSETQ. In nucleotides, the CDR3 is TGCGCCAGCAGCCTCCAGAGGGTTGACGAAAAACTGTTTTTT. This gives the protein CASSLQRVDEKLFF. Full variable domain (remainder filled in from reference TRBV5-1 and TRBJ1-4): KAGVTQTPRYLIKTRGQQVTLSCSPISGHRSVSWYQQTPGQGLQFLFEYFSETQRNKGNFPGRFSGRQFSNSRSEMNVSTLELGDSALYLCASSLQRVDEKLFFGSGTQLSVL.

This clonotype was observed many times. The gene calls are TRBV29-1 and TRBJ1-2; unclear D gene. The CDR3 length is 14 residues. CDR1 and CDR2 from the germline V gene are SQVTM and ANQGSEA. V dropped 4 bases and J dropped 4 bases, with 16 bases sitting between them. The CDR3 sequence: CSVVTHQDSYGYTF. The CDR3 DNA follows: TGCAGCGTTGTGACACACCAAGATAGCTATGGCTACACCTTC.

This clonotype was seen a handful of times. This sequence joins TRBV5-1 and TRBJ2-3; D remains ambiguous. Trimming stripped 5 bases from V and 6 bases from J, with 16 bases between. Germline V gives CDR1 SGHRS, CDR2 YFSETQ. The CDR3 consists of 14 residues. Written as DNA, the CDR3 is TGCGCCAGCAGTGAGCTACCCGACCAGGATACGCAGTATTTT. Its translation: CASSELPDQDTQYF.

This clonotype was seen a few times. The chain combines TRBV11-2 with TRBJ1-3; no definite D call. The CDR3 contains 15 residues. From germline, CDR1 is SGHAT and CDR2 FQNNGV. V lost 3 bases and J lost 1, with 10 bases in between. Here the CDR3 reads CASSLWGESGNTIYF. In nucleotides, the CDR3 is TGTGCCAGCAGCTTGTGGGGTGAATCTGGAAACACCATATATTTT.

This clonotype was found many times. The J gene is TRBJ2-1, the V gene TRBV6-2 or TRBV6-3; a weak D match, TRBD2 (7 bases). CDR3 length: 13 residues. Deletions cut 10 bases from V and 8 bases from J, with 18 bases between. Germline V gene sequence: CDR1 MNHEY, CDR2 SVGEGT. CDR3 region: CATTGPGGDEQFF. The DNA for the CDR3 is TGTGCCACCACGGGCCCGGGGGGCGATGAGCAGTTCTTC.

In regard to this clonotype: A junction end diverges from the germline sequence, so it may reflect a read error. The V call is TRBV7-2, the J call TRBJ2-2, with TRBD2 as a possible D gene (5 bases). In germline, CDR1 is SGHTA, CDR2 FQGNSA. The CDR3 is 10 residues long. CDR3 in DNA: TGTGCCAGCAGCCTCGGGGAGCTTTTTTTT. Its protein is CASSLGELFF.

This clonotype has more than one count but fewer than ten. This chain joins TRBV6-2 or TRBV6-3 and TRBJ2-3, with a tentative D call TRBD2 (6 bases). V dropped 2 bases and J dropped 8 bases, with 26 bases sitting between them. CDR3 length: 18 amino acids. Germline values: CDR1 MNHEY, CDR2 SVGEGT. In nucleotides, the CDR3 is TGTGCCAGCAGTTACCCGATCGGGCTAGCGCGTTCCGGCGGTACGCAGTATTTT. It encodes CASSYPIGLARSGGTQYF.

This chain uses TRBV5-1 with TRBJ2-2; TRBD1 is a possible D gene (7 bases). Between the trimmed V and J ends, which lost 4 bases and 2 bases, there was a span of 15 bases. The germline V gene has CDR1 SGHRS and CDR2 YFSETQ. The CDR3 length is 16 residues. CDR3 nucleotide sequence: TGCGCCAGCAGCCGAGAGGGGGCGGGAAACACCGGGGAGCTGTTTTTT. This translates into CASSREGAGNTGELFF.